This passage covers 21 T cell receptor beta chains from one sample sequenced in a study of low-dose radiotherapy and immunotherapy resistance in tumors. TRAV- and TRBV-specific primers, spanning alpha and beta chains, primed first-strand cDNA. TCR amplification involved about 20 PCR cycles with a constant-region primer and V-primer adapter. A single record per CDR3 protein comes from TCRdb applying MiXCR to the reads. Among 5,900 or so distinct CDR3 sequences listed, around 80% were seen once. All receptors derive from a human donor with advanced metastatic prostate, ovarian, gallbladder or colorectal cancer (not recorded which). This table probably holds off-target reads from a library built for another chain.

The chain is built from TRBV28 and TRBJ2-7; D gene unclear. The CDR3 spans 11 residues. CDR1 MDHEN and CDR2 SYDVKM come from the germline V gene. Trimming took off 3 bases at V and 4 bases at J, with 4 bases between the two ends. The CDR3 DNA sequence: TGTGCCAGCAGTTTGAGGTACGAGCAGTACTTC. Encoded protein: CASSLRYEQYF.

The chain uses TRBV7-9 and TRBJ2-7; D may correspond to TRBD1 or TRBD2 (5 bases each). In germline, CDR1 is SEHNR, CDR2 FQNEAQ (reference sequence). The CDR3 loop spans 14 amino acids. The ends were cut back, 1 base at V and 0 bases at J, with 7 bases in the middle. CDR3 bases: TGTGCCAGCAGCTTAGAGGGACCCTCCTACGAGCAGTACTTC. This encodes CASSLEGPSYEQYF.

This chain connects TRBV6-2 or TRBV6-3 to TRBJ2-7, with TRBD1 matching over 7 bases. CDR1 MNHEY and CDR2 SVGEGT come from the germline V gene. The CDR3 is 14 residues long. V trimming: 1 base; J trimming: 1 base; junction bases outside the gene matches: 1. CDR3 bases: TGTGCCAGCAGTTACTTGGGACAGTCCTACGAGCAGTACTTC. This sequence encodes CASSYLGQSYEQYF.

The DNA of the CDR3 is TGTGCCAGCAGCTTCGCCCTTAACTATGGCTACACCTTC. This gives the protein CASSFALNYGYTF. The chain has TRBV7-3 and TRBJ1-2; D ambiguous. This CDR3 comprises 13 residues. The V gene's germline CDR1 is SGHTA and CDR2 FQGTGA. The V end lost 3 bases, the J end lost 1 base, and 6 bases lay between the germline ends.

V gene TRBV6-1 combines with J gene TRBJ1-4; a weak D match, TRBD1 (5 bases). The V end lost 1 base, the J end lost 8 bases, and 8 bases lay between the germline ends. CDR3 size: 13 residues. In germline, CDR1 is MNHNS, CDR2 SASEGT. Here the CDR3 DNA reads TGTGCCAGCAGTGAAGGCAGGGCGGAAAAACTGTTTTTT. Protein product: CASSEGRAEKLFF.

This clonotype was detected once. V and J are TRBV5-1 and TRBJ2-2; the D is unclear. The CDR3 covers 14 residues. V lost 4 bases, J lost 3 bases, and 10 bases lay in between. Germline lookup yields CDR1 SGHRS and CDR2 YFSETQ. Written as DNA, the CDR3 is TGCGCCAGCAGCGCCGACAAACACACCGGGGAGCTGTTTTTT. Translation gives CASSADKHTGELFF.

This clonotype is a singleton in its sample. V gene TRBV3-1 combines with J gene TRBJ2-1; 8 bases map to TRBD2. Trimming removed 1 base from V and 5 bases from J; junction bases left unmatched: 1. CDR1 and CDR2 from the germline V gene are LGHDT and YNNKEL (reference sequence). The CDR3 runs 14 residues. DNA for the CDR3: TGTGCCAGCAGCCAAGCGGGAGGGGACAATGAGCAGTTCTTC. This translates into CASSQAGGDNEQFF.

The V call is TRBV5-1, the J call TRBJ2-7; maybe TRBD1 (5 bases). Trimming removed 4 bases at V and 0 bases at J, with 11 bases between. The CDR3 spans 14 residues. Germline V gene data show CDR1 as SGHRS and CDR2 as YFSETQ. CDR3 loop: CASSTQGHSYEQYF. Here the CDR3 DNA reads TGCGCCAGCAGCACCCAGGGCCACTCCTACGAGCAGTACTTC.

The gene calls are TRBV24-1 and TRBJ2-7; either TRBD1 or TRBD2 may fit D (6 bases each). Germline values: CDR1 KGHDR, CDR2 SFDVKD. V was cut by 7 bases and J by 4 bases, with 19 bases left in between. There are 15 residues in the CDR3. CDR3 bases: TGTGCCACCAGACCGAGGGGGGAAAATTTTTACGAGCAGTACTTC. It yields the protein CATRPRGENFYEQYF.

CDR3 region: CASGRVTAYEQYF. CDR3 sequence (DNA): TGTGCCAGCGGCAGGGTGACTGCCTACGAGCAGTACTTC. The chain links TRBV2 to TRBJ2-7; maybe TRBD1 (5 bases). The germline V gene encodes CDR1 SNHLY and CDR2 FYNNEI. The CDR3 length is 13 residues. V dropped 8 bases and J dropped 2 bases, with 13 bases sitting between them.

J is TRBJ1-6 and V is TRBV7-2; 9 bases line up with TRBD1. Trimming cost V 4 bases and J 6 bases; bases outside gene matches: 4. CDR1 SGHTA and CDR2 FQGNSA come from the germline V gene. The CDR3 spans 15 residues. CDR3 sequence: CASSSGQGSNSPLHF. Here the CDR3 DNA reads TGTGCCAGCAGCTCGGGACAGGGTTCTAATTCACCCCTCCACTTT.

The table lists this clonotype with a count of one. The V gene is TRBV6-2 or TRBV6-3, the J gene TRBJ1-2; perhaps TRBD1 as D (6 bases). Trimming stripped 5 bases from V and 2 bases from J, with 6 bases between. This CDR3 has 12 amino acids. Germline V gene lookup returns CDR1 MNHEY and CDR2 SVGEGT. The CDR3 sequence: CASSGQNYGYTF. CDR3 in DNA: TGTGCCAGCAGTGGACAGAACTATGGCTACACCTTC.

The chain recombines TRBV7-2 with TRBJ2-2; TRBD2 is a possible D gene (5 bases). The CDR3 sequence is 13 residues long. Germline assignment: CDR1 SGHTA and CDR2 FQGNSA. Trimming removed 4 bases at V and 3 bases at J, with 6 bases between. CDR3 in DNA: TGTGCCAGCAGCTGGCGGGACACCGGGGAGCTGTTTTTT. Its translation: CASSWRDTGELFF. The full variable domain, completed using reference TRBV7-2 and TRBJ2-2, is GAGVSQSPSNKVTEKGKDVELRCDPISGHTALYWYRQSLGQGLEFLIYFQGNSAPDKSGLPSDRFSAERTGGSVSTLTIQRTQQEDSAVYLCASSWRDTGELFFGEGSRLTVL.

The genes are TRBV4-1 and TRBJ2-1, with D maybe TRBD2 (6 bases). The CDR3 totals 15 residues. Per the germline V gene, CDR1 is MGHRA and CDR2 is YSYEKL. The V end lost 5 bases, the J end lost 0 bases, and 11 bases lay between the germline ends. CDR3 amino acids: CASSVAGTSYNEQFF. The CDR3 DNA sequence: TGCGCCAGCAGCGTTGCGGGGACCTCCTACAATGAGCAGTTCTTC.

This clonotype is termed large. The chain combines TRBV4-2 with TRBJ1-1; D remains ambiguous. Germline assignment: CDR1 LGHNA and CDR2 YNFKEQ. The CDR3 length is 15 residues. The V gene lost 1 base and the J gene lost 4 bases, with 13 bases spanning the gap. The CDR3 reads CASSQVDGESTEAFF. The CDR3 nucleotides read TGTGCCAGCAGCCAAGTAGACGGAGAGAGCACTGAAGCTTTCTTT.

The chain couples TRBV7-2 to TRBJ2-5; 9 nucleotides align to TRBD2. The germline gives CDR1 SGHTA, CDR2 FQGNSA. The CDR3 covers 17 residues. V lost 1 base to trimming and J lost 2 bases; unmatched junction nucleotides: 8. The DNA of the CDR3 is TGTGCCAGCAGCTTAGGCCCCGTAGCGGGGGCGCAAGAGACCCAGTACTTC. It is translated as CASSLGPVAGAQETQYF.

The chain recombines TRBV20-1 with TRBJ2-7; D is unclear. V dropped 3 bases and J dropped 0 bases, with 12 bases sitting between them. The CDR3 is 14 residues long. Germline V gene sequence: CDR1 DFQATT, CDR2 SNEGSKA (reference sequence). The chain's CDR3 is CSARDDLSSYEQYF. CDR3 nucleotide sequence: TGCAGTGCTAGGGACGACCTGAGCTCCTACGAGCAGTACTTC.

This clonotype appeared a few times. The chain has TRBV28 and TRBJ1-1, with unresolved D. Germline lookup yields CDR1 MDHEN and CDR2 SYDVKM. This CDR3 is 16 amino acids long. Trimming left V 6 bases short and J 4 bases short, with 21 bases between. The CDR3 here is CASRKWGIGNPTEAFF. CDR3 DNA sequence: TGTGCCAGCAGGAAATGGGGTATAGGGAATCCCACTGAAGCTTTCTTT.

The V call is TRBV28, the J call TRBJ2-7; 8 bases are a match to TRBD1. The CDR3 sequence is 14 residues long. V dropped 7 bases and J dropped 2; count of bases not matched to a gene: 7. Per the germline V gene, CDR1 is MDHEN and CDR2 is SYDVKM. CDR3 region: CASTSWDRTYEQYF. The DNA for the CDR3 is TGTGCCAGCACCTCTTGGGACAGGACCTACGAGCAGTACTTC.

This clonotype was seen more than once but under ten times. CDR3 bases: TGTGCCAGCAGTCAGACAGGGGGAACTGGGGAGCTGTTTTTT. As protein: CASSQTGGTGELFF. The rearrangement joins TRBV27 to TRBJ2-2; TRBD1 agrees at 9 bases. The CDR3 has 14 residues. Losses at the gene ends were 5 bases for V and 8 bases for J; bases not matched to a gene: 6. Germline values: CDR1 MNHEY, CDR2 SMNVEV (reference sequence).

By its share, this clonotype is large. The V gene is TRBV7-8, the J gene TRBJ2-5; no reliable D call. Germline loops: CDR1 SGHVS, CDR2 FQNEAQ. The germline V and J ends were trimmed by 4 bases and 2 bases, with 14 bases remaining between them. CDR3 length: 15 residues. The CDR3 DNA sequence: TGTGCCAGCAGCTCGCCGTCTGATTTACAAGAGACCCAGTACTTC. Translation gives CASSSPSDLQETQYF.